Each of the 21 T cell receptor beta chains below was sequenced from the same sample in a study of T cell repertoires in cytomegalovirus infection (dated by TCRdb to 2018 to 2020). Sequencing relied on an Illumina HiSeq 1500. TCRdb's own reprocessing of the public reads used fastp at Q25 and MiXCR and kept productive beta chains. Each CDR3 protein gets just one entry, which takes the most common genes and DNA from the rows behind it. For this sample there are approximately 350,000 distinct CDR3 sequences; about a third appear just once. The biggest ten clones account for about 14% of the sample. Sample treatment or condition, as interpreted from the label and publication: in vitro stimulation with specific CMV peptide epitopes to enrich CMV-specific T cells. These TCRs are of unknown antigen specificity. Source: cultured PBMCs, taken from culture after CMV antigen stimulation. The receptor source for this set is a human donor in good health (CMV status not recorded). Some clones in this sample may be carry-over from other donors' samples.

A few counts support this clonotype. The chain carries TRBV6-2 or TRBV6-3 and TRBJ1-1; 9 bases align to TRBD1. CDR1 MNHEY and CDR2 SVGEGT come from the germline V gene. The CDR3 extends over 16 amino acids. After removal of 1 base from V and 4 bases from J, the junction contained 7 bases not matched to a gene. As DNA, the CDR3 is TGTGCCAGCAGTTACTACAGCGGGACAGGGAGCACTGAAGCTTTCTTT. It codes for CASSYYSGTGSTEAFF.

This clonotype was seen a handful of times. This sequence joins TRBV20-1 and TRBJ2-5; 11 nucleotides align to TRBD2. The CDR3 spans 16 residues. Trimming removed 1 base from V and 2 bases from J; junction bases left unmatched: 6. The germline V gene has CDR1 DFQATT and CDR2 SNEGSKA (reference sequence). CDR3 nucleotide sequence: TGCAGTGCTAGAGTCTTACTAGCGGGAGAGCAAGAGACCCAGTACTTC. Amino acid sequence: CSARVLLAGEQETQYF.

V gene TRBV6-6 combines with J gene TRBJ2-5; D gene unclear. CDR1 is MNHNY, CDR2 SVGAGI, per germline (reference sequence). V was shortened by 2 bases and J by 0 bases, with 4 bases between the two germline ends. The CDR3 length is 13 residues. This CDR3 is CASSYQYQETQYF. In DNA, the CDR3 is TGTGCCAGCAGTTACCAATACCAAGAGACCCAGTACTTC.

CDR3 DNA sequence: TGTGCCAGCAGTGATGGGACAGGTACCTACGAGCAGTACGTC. Protein sequence: CASSDGTGTYEQYV. This chain links TRBV6-1 with TRBJ2-7, with 8 bases fitting TRBD1. The ends lost 3 bases at V and 2 bases at J; junction bases unmatched: 3. CDR3 length: 14 amino acids. In germline, CDR1 is MNHNS, CDR2 SASEGT.

This clonotype was recorded many times. The rearrangement links TRBV6-2 or TRBV6-3 to TRBJ1-6; no clear D. The CDR3 is 12 amino acids. Germline CDR1 reads MNHEY; CDR2 reads SVGEGT. V was trimmed by 7 bases and J by 12 bases, leaving 13 bases between them. CDR3 DNA: TGTGCCAGCAAAGAGGGAGGGAGACCCCTCCACTTT. Protein sequence: CASKEGGRPLHF.

The chain combines TRBV18 with TRBJ2-3; no firm D call. Looked up from germline, CDR1 is KGHSH and CDR2 is LQKENI. The CDR3 is made up of 16 amino acids. V shed 3 bases and J shed 2 bases, with 15 bases lying between them. CDR3 region: CASSPPGPGYTDTQYF. In DNA, the CDR3 is TGTGCCAGCTCACCGCCCGGGCCAGGATACACAGATACGCAGTATTTT.

This clonotype showed up just a few times. This chain joins TRBV7-2 and TRBJ2-6; D uncertain. V was clipped by 0 bases and J by 2 bases, with 5 bases between them. In germline, CDR1 is SGHTA, CDR2 FQGNSA. The CDR3 contains 15 residues. The DNA of the CDR3 is TGTGCCAGCAGCTTAGCCTGGACTGGGGCCAACGTCCTGACTTTC. Amino acid sequence: CASSLAWTGANVLTF.

This clonotype was seen only a few times. V gene TRBV28 combines with J gene TRBJ1-5; no firm D call. The CDR3 spans 11 residues. Trimming removed 6 bases at V and 9 bases at J, with 9 bases between. Looked up from germline, CDR1 is MDHEN and CDR2 is SYDVKM. CDR3 amino acids: CASSTQWPQHF. The CDR3 DNA follows: TGTGCCAGCAGCACTCAGTGGCCCCAGCATTTT.

This clonotype was picked up a small number of times. The chain carries TRBV4-1 and TRBJ2-3, with D perhaps TRBD1 (6 bases). V was cut by 1 base and J by 3 bases, with 8 bases left in between. Germline CDR1 reads MGHRA; CDR2 reads YSYEKL. CDR3 size: 14 residues. CDR3 bases: TGCGCCAGCAGCCAAGGGGGGCGAACAGATACGCAGTATTTT. Its translation: CASSQGGRTDTQYF.

The sample holds many counts of this clonotype. J is TRBJ1-2 and V is TRBV20-1; D not resolved. Germline loops: CDR1 DFQATT, CDR2 SNEGSKA (reference sequence). The CDR3 is 12 residues long. Trimming removed 0 bases at V and 4 bases at J, with 6 bases between. CDR3 sequence (DNA): TGCAGTGCTAGAGATAACACCTATGGCTACACCTTC. As protein: CSARDNTYGYTF.

This chain joins TRBV14 and TRBJ2-5; possibly TRBD1 or TRBD2 for D (5 bases each). CDR1 and CDR2 (germline): SGHDN, FVKESK. V was trimmed by 3 bases and J by 5 bases, leaving 13 bases between them. The CDR3 runs to 14 residues. CDR3 amino acids: CASSHWQGRETQYF. In DNA form, the CDR3 reads TGTGCCAGCAGCCATTGGCAGGGACGGGAGACCCAGTACTTC.

This chain links TRBV11-2 with TRBJ2-7; 9 bases fit TRBD2. J gave up 3 bases and V 5 bases, and 11 bases lay outside the gene matches. In germline, CDR1 is SGHAT, CDR2 FQNNGV. The CDR3 has 16 residues. The CDR3, as DNA: TGTGCCAGCAGCCTCTCGGGTAGCGGGGGACTCTACGAGCAGTACTTC. It translates to CASSLSGSGGLYEQYF.

The genes are TRBV30 and TRBJ2-5; the D gene is possibly TRBD2 (5 bases). Germline V CDR1 and CDR2: GTSNPN, SVGIG (reference sequence). V was clipped by 3 bases and J by 1 base, with 9 bases between them. The CDR3 covers 13 residues. The CDR3 loop reads CAWRLVGQETQYF. The CDR3 bases are TGTGCCTGGAGACTAGTTGGCCAAGAGACCCAGTACTTC.

The rearrangement uses TRBV10-3 and TRBJ2-1; 8 bases fit TRBD1. CDR3 length: 17 amino acids. V lost 11 bases to trimming and J lost 0 bases; unmatched junction nucleotides: 15. Germline-derived CDR1 and CDR2 are ENHRY and SYGVKD. CDR3 in amino acids: CAVGPDRGGSSYNEQFF. Written as DNA, the CDR3 is TGTGCCGTCGGGCCAGACAGGGGTGGGAGCTCCTACAATGAGCAGTTCTTC.

This clonotype has ten or more counts. The chain joins TRBV7-8 to TRBJ1-6; the D is unclear. The CDR3 consists of 15 residues. V lost 1 base, J lost 3 bases, and 7 bases lay in between. Germline V CDR1 and CDR2: SGHVS, FQNEAQ. The CDR3 DNA reads TGTGCCAGCAGCTTAGTCAGAGTCTATAATTCACCCCTCCACTTT. Amino acids: CASSLVRVYNSPLHF.

This rearrangement joins TRBV4-2 to TRBJ2-1; D is unclear. CDR3 length: 13 amino acids. CDR1 is LGHNA, CDR2 YNFKEQ, per germline. V was trimmed by 4 bases and J by 8 bases, leaving 12 bases between them. The CDR3 protein is CASSPPSADEQFF. In DNA form, the CDR3 reads TGTGCCAGCAGCCCCCCGTCCGCGGATGAGCAGTTCTTC.

This chain connects TRBV12-3 or TRBV12-4 to TRBJ1-5; D is ambiguous. This CDR3 has 14 residues. V lost 1 base and J 3 bases, leaving 7 bases between the germline ends. The chain's CDR3 is CASSLGVYNQPQHF. The CDR3 DNA sequence: TGTGCCAGCAGTTTAGGGGTTTACAATCAGCCCCAGCATTTT.

This clonotype was recorded a few times. V is TRBV27 and J is TRBJ2-1; TRBD2 might be the D (6 bases). Trimming removed 0 bases from V and 8 bases from J, with 14 bases in between. CDR1 is MNHEY and CDR2 is SMNVEV in the germline V gene (reference sequence). This CDR3 is built from 15 residues. The CDR3 DNA reads TGTGCCAGCAGTTTATCGCCGGGAGAATGGGATGAGCAGTTCTTC. This encodes CASSLSPGEWDEQFF.

CDR3 sequence: CASSQDGQGGASVYTF. The CDR3 DNA follows: TGCGCCAGCAGCCAAGATGGCCAGGGGGGCGCGTCAGTCTACACCTTC. The chain uses TRBV4-3 and TRBJ1-2, with 7 bases that match TRBD1. From germline, CDR1 is LGHNA and CDR2 YSLEER. This CDR3 spans 16 amino acids. The V gene end was trimmed by 0 bases and the J gene end by 10 bases; junction bases not matched to a gene: 14.

This clonotype was counted at least ten times. The rearrangement uses TRBV7-2 and TRBJ2-1, with 8 bases identical to TRBD1. CDR1 and CDR2 (germline): SGHTA, FQGNSA. The CDR3 runs 16 residues. The junction had 9 bases not matched to a gene; V was cut back by 4 bases and J by 4 bases. CDR3 coding DNA: TGTGCCAGCAGCTCCAGCTGGACAGGGTGGTACAATGAGCAGTTCTTC. Residues: CASSSSWTGWYNEQFF. The variable domain in full, completed from reference TRBV7-2 and TRBJ2-1, reads GAGVSQSPSNKVTEKGKDVELRCDPISGHTALYWYRQSLGQGLEFLIYFQGNSAPDKSGLPSDRFSAERTGGSVSTLTIQRTQQEDSAVYLCASSSSWTGWYNEQFFGPGTRLTVL.

There are many counts of this clonotype. The rearrangement uses TRBV19 and TRBJ1-5; D unclear. Germline V gene data show CDR1 as LNHDA and CDR2 as SQIVND (reference sequence). Trimming took 7 bases from V and 2 from J, leaving 15 bases between them. The CDR3 has 15 amino acids. CDR3 sequence: CASILSYSGNQPQHF. As DNA, the CDR3 is TGTGCCAGTATCCTGTCCTACTCGGGCAATCAGCCCCAGCATTTT.